This TCR beta chain was sequenced for a study of OX40 agonist ivuxolimab in advanced cancers. At the level of the study: Approximately 41% of patients had received prior checkpoint inhibitor therapy.

The repertoire was sequenced with immunoSEQ multiplex PCR; TCRdb's copy has only in-frame clones and lacks some. The repertoire includes some 49,000 clones, 60% to 80% of them detected once, and roughly 7.9% sits in the top ten. The origin of this receptor is an adult with an advanced solid tumor such as melanoma, head and neck, liver or kidney cancer. Sequencing used CD4+ or CD8+ T cells sorted from blood, obtained in a trial of the OX40 agonist ivuxolimab.

The CDR3 reads CASSEGLAGGRDTQYF. In DNA form, the CDR3 reads TGTGCCAGCAGTGAAGGACTAGCGGGAGGGAGAGATACGCAGTATTTT. The rearrangement links TRBV21-1 to TRBJ2-3; TRBD2, the table's D call, lacks a check against the DNA. TRBV21-1 is a recognized pseudogene. There are 16 residues in the CDR3.